This section outlines one T cell receptor beta chain sequence together with its context. The CDR3 runs 13 residues. The V end lost 2 bases, the J end lost 6 bases, and 10 bases lay between the germline ends. CDR1 and CDR2 (germline): MDHEN, SYDVKM. This record belongs to a study of blood T cell repertoires in COVID-19. Across the whole study: Italy, Spain and the United States were the sources of the convalescent and acute COVID-19 samples.

The data were produced by immunoSEQ multiplex PCR, yet TCRdb's version contains in-frame clones alone and is incomplete. The table has a few hundred thousand clones, approximately 90% seen once. The chain combines TRBV28 with TRBJ1-2; D remains ambiguous. Source material: peripheral blood. The source is a woman in her twenties or thirties with active or convalescent COVID-19. For the CDR3, the DNA is TGTGCCAGCAGTTTACCCCTGACACATGGCTACACCTTC. It translates to CASSLPLTHGYTF.